The 2 T cell receptor beta chains listed next were all sequenced from one sample in a study of blood T cell repertoires in COVID-19. Profiling relied on immunoSEQ multiplex PCR, and the TCRdb table lists in-frame clones only, not all of them. Altogether hundreds of thousands of clones are present, 70% to 90% being singletons, with the ten largest covering almost 2%. Sequenced sample: PBMCs or T cells enriched from blood (not recorded which). These receptors all come from a woman between 18 and 30 years old with acute COVID-19.

The V call is TRBV9, the J call TRBJ1-1; D unclear. This CDR3 contains 15 residues. Trimming pared 0 bases from V and 1 base from J, leaving 10 bases between. CDR1 and CDR2 (germline): SGDLS, YYNGEE. CDR3: CASSVAPVSNTEAFF. CDR3 bases: TGTGCCAGCAGCGTAGCTCCCGTTTCGAACACTGAAGCTTTCTTT.

This chain joins TRBV5-6 and TRBJ2-3, with TRBD1 identical over 8 bases. From germline, CDR1 is SGHDT and CDR2 YYEEEE. The CDR3 spans 15 residues. Trimming cost V 1 base and J 1 base; bases outside gene matches: 2. The CDR3 DNA is TGTGCCAGCAGCTTGATGGGACAGGGCACAGATACGCAGTATTTT. Translating it yields CASSLMGQGTDTQYF.